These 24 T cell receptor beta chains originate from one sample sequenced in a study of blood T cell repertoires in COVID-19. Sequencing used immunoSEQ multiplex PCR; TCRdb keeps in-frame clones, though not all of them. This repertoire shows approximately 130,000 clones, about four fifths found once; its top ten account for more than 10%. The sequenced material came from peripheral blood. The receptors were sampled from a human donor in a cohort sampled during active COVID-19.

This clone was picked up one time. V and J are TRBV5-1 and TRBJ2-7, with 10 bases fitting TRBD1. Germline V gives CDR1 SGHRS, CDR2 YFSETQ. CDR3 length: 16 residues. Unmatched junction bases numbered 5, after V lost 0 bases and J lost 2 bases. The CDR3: CASSLVGQGTPYEQYF. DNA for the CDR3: TGCGCCAGCAGCTTGGTGGGACAGGGGACACCCTACGAGCAGTACTTC.

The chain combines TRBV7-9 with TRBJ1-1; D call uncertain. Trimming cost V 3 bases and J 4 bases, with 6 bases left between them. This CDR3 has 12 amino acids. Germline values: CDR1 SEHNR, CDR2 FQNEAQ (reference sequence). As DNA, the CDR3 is TGTGCCAGCAGCTTTGAGGGCACTGAAGCTTTCTTT. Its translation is CASSFEGTEAFF.

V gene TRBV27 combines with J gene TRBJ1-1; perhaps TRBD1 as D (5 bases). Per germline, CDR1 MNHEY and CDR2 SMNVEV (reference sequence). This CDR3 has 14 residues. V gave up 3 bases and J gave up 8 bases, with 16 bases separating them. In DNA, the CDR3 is TGTGCCAGCAGTTTTGGTCAGGGCCTATCAGAAGCTTTCTTT. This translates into CASSFGQGLSEAFF.

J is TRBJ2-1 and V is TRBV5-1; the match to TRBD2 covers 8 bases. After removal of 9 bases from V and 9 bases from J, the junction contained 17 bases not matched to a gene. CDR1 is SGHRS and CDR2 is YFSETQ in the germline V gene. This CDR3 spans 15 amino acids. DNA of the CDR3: TGCGCCACCTCCACCTCGGGACTAGAAGGAGGTGAGCAGTTCTTC. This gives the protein CATSTSGLEGGEQFF.

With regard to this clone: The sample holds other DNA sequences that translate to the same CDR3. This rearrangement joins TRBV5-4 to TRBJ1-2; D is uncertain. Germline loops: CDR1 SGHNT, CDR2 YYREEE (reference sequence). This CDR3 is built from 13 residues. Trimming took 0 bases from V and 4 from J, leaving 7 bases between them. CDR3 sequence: CASSLEGSYGYTF. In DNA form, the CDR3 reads TGTGCCAGCAGCTTGGAAGGGAGCTATGGCTACACCTTC.

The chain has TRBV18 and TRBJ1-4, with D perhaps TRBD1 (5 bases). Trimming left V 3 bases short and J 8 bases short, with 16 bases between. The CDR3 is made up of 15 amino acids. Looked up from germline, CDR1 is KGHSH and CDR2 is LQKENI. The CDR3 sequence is CASSPPQGGVEKLFF. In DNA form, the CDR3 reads TGTGCCAGCTCACCCCCTCAGGGAGGGGTGGAAAAACTGTTTTTT.

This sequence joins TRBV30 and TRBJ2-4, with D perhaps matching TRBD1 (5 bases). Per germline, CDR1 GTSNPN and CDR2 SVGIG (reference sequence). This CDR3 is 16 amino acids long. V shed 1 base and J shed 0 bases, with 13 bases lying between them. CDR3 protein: CAWSGDSRRAKNIQYF. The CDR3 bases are TGTGCCTGGAGTGGTGACAGCCGGCGAGCCAAAAACATTCAGTACTTC.

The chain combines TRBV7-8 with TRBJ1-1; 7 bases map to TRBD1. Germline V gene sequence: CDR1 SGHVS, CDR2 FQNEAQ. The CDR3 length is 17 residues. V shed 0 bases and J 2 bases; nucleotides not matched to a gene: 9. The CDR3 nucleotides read TGTGCCAGCAGCTTAGCCCTACCCTCAGGGGGAAACACTGAAGCTTTCTTT. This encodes CASSLALPSGGNTEAFF.

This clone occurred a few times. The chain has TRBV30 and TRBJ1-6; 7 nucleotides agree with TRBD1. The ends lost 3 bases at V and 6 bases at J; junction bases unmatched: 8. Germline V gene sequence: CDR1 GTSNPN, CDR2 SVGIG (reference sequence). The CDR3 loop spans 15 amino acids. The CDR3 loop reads CAWRMNRGPNSPLHF. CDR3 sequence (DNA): TGTGCCTGGAGGATGAACAGGGGACCTAATTCACCCCTCCACTTT.

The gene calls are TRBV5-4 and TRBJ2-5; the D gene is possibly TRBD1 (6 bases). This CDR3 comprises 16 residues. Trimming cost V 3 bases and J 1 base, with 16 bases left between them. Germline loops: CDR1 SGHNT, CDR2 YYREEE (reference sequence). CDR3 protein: CASSSRDNHAQETQYF. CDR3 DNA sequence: TGTGCCAGCAGCTCCCGGGACAACCACGCCCAAGAGACCCAGTACTTC.

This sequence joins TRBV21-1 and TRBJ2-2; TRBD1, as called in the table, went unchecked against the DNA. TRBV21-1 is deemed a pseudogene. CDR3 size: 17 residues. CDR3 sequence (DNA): TGTGCCAGCAGCAAATGGTCGGGGACAGCAGACACCGGGGAGCTGTTTTTT. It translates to CASSKWSGTADTGELFF.

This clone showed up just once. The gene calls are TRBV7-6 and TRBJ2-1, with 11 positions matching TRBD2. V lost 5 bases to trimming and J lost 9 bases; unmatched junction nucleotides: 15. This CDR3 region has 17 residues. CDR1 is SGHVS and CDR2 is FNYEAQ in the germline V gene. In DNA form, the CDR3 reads TGTGCCAGCAGCCGAACAACTAATAGCGGGGGGGCAGGTGAGCAGTTCTTC. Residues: CASSRTTNSGGAGEQFF.

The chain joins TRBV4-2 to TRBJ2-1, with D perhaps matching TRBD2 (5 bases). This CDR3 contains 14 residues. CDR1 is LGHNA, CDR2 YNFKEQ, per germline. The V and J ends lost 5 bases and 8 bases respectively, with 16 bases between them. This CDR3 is CASSKEPYGDEQFF. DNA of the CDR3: TGTGCCAGCAGCAAGGAACCCTACGGGGATGAGCAGTTCTTC.

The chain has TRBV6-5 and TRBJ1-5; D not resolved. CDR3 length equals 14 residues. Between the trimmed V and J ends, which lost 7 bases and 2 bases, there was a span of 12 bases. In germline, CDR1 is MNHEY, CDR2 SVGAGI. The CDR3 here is CASILDGGNQPQHF. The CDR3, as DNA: TGTGCCAGCATTCTGGACGGGGGCAATCAGCCCCAGCATTTT.

The CDR3 region has the DNA TGTGCCAGCAGCGTAGATGGTAGCGTGGAGACCCAGTACTTC. Encoded protein: CASSVDGSVETQYF. The chain uses TRBV9 and TRBJ2-5, with D perhaps TRBD2 (5 bases). The germline gives CDR1 SGDLS, CDR2 YYNGEE. With 0 bases removed from V and 5 bases from J, the gap between germline ends came to 11 bases. The CDR3 sequence is 14 residues long.

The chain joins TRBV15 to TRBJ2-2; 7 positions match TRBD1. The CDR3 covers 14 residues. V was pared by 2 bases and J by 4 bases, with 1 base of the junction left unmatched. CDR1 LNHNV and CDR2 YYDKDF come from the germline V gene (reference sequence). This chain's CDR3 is CATSRRGPTGELFF. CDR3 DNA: TGTGCCACCAGCAGAAGGGGGCCCACCGGGGAGCTGTTTTTT.

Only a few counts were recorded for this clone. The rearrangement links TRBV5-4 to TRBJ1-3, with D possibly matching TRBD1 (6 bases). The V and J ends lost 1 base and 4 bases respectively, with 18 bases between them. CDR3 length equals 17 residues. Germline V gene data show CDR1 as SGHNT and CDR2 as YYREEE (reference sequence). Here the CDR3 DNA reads TGTGCCAGCAGCTTGAGTACAGGGAAGTTATCAGGAAACACCATATATTTT. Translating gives CASSLSTGKLSGNTIYF. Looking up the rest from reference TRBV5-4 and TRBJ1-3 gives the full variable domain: ETGVTQSPTHLIKTRGQQVTLRCSSQSGHNTVSWYQQALGQGPQFIFQYYREEENGRGNFPPRFSGLQFPNYSSELNVNALELDDSALYLCASSLSTGKLSGNTIYFGEGSWLTVV.

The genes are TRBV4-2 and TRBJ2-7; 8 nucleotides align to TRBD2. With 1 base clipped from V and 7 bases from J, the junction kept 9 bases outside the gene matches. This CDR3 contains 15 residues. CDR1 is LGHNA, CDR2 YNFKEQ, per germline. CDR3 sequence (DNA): TGTGCCAGCAGCCAAGGCGGTCCAGCGGGGGCTGAGCAGTACTTC. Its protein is CASSQGGPAGAEQYF.

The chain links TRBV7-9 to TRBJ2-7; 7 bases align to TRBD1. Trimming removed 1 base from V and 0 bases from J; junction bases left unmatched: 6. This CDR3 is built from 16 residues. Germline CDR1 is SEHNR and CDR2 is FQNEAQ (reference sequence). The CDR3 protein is CASSLVSGTVSYEQYF. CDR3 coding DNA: TGTGCCAGCAGCTTAGTCTCGGGGACAGTCTCCTACGAGCAGTACTTC.

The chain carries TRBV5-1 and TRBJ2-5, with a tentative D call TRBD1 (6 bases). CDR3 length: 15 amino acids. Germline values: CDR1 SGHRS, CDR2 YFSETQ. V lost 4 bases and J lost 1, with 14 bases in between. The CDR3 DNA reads TGCGCCAGCAGCCCTGGAGCGACAGGCCAAGAGACCCAGTACTTC. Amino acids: CASSPGATGQETQYF.

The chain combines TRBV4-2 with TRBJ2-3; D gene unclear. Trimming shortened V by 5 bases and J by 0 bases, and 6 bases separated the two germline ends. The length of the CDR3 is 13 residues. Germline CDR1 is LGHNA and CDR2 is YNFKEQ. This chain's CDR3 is CASSETSTDTQYF. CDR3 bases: TGTGCCAGCAGCGAAACTAGCACAGATACGCAGTATTTT.

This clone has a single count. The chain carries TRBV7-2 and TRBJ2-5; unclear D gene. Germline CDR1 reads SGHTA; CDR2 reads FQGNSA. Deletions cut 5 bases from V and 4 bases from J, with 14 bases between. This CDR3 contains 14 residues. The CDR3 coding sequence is TGTGCCAGCAGCCTCCGGGTTAGCACAGAGACCCAGTACTTC. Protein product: CASSLRVSTETQYF.

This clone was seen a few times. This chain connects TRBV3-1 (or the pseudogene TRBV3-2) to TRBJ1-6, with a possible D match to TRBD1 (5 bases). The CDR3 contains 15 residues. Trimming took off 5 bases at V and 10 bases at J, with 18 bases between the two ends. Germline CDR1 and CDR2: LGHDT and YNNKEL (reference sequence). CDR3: CASSAGTAKNSPLHF. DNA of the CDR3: TGTGCCAGCAGCGCCGGGACTGCCAAAAACTCACCCCTCCACTTT.

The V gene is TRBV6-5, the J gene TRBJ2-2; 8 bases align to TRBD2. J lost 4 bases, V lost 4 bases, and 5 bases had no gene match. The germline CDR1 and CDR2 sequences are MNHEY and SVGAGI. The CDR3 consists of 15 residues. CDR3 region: CASSSTSASTGELFF. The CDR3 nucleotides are TGTGCCAGCAGTTCGACTAGCGCGAGCACCGGGGAGCTGTTTTTT.